A single sample is the source of the 2 T cell receptor beta chains below, sequenced in a study of T cell repertoires in cytomegalovirus infection. Using its own MiXCR run on the reads, TCRdb lists one record per CDR3 protein. The data show nearly 650,000 distinct CDR3 sequences, 24% seen once. The sequenced material came from CD8+ T cells from PBMCs. These receptors originate from a human donor in good health (CMV status not recorded). Some clones in this sample may be carry-over from other donors' samples.

There are a few counts of this clonotype. The chain carries TRBV4-2 and TRBJ2-1; TRBD2 is a possible D gene (5 bases). The CDR3 covers 16 residues. Germline V gene sequence: CDR1 LGHNA, CDR2 YNFKEQ. V was shortened by 3 bases and J by 3 bases, with 15 bases between the two germline ends. The CDR3 nucleotides read TGTGCCAGCAGCCACGAAGGGAGACTCGACTACAATGAGCAGTTCTTC. Protein sequence: CASSHEGRLDYNEQFF.

In regard to this clonotype: An end of the junction differs from the germline gene, which may be a read error. The rearrangement uses TRBV10-1 and TRBJ2-1, with D perhaps matching TRBD1 or TRBD2 (6 bases each). Germline values: CDR1 WNHNN, CDR2 SYGVQD (reference sequence). The CDR3 is made up of 22 amino acids. CDR3 sequence (DNA): TGCGCCAGCAGCGAGTTTGGAGGGAAATTCCGCAGACAGGAGAACATCTACAATGAGCAGTTCTTC. As protein: CASSEFGGKFRRQENIYNEQFF.